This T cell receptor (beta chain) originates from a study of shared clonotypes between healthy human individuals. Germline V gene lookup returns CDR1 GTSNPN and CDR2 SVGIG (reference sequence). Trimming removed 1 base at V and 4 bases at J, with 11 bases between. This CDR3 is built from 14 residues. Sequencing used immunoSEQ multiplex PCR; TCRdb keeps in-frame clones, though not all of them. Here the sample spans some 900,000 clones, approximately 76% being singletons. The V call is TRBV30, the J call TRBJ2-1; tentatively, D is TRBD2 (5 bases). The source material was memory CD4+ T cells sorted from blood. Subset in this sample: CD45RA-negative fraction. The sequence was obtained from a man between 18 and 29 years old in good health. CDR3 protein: CAWSGMGAYNEQFF. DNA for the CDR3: TGTGCCTGGAGTGGGATGGGAGCATACAATGAGCAGTTCTTC.